Listed below are T cell receptor beta chains from one sample, sequenced in a study of Graves' ophthalmopathy and Graves' hyperthyroidism. TCRdb re-derived calls from the multiplex PCR reads in MiXCR, one entry per CDR3 protein. Counted here are 650,000 to 800,000 distinct CDR3 sequences, roughly 41% occurring once; the ten biggest clones make up around 3%. Sequenced material: peripheral blood. The receptors derive from an adult man with Graves' ophthalmopathy. CDR3s include the opening cysteine and the closing phenylalanine or tryptophan. The order of the fields is J gene, clone size, D gene, CDR3 length, V gene, CDR3 DNA, CDR3 protein. D genes are given only for firm matches. Only part of the rows carry a size: once, few, many, or a class if the clone is expanded.

J gene: TRBJ2-6; clone size: .; D gene: .; CDR3 length: 11; V gene: TRBV29-1; CDR3 DNA: TGCAGCGTTGATGGGGCCAACGTCCTGACTTTC; CDR3 protein: CSVDGANVLTF
J gene: TRBJ2-5; clone size: .; D gene: .; CDR3 length: 11; V gene: TRBV29-1; CDR3 DNA: TGCAGCTCAAATTACTGGGAGACCCAGTACTTC; CDR3 protein: CSSNYWETQYF
J gene: TRBJ2-2; clone size: .; D gene: .; CDR3 length: 14; V gene: TRBV9; CDR3 DNA: TGTGCCAGCAGCGTACACGGGGTCACCGGGGAGCTGTTTTTT; CDR3 protein: CASSVHGVTGELFF
J gene: TRBJ2-7; clone size: many; D gene: TRBD1; CDR3 length: 15; V gene: TRBV7-2; CDR3 DNA: TGTGCCAGCAGGCATAGTGGACAGGGAACCTACGAGCAGTACTTC; CDR3 protein: CASRHSGQGTYEQYF
J gene: TRBJ1-1; clone size: few; D gene: .; CDR3 length: 16; V gene: TRBV7-3; CDR3 DNA: TGTGCCAGCAGCTTACTGGGTCCGGGGATGGGCACTGAAGCTTTCTTT; CDR3 protein: CASSLLGPGMGTEAFF
J gene: TRBJ2-7; clone size: .; D gene: TRBD1; CDR3 length: 18; V gene: TRBV5-1; CDR3 DNA: TGCGCCAGCAGTTTAAGGACAGGGACAGGGGGCATGGTCAATGAGCAGTACTTC; CDR3 protein: CASSLRTGTGGMVNEQYF
J gene: TRBJ1-3; clone size: few; D gene: TRBD1; CDR3 length: 16; V gene: TRBV5-1; CDR3 DNA: TGCGCCAGCAGCCGATGGGACAGGGGAGGTGGAAACACCATATATTTT; CDR3 protein: CASSRWDRGGGNTIYF
J gene: TRBJ1-2; clone size: .; D gene: .; CDR3 length: 11; V gene: TRBV29-1; CDR3 DNA: TGCAGCTTGCTGGACAGCTATGGCTACACCTTC; CDR3 protein: CSLLDSYGYTF
J gene: TRBJ2-3; clone size: many; D gene: .; CDR3 length: 11; V gene: TRBV10-3; CDR3 DNA: TGTGCCATCAGTGACGGGGCCACGCAGTATTTT; CDR3 protein: CAISDGATQYF
J gene: TRBJ1-2; clone size: .; D gene: .; CDR3 length: 15; V gene: TRBV10-3; CDR3 DNA: TGTGCCATCAGTGAGTCGCGGGAACCGGGCTATGGCTACACCTTC; CDR3 protein: CAISESREPGYGYTF
J gene: TRBJ2-5; clone size: .; D gene: .; CDR3 length: 14; V gene: TRBV20-1; CDR3 DNA: TGCTGTGCTTCCGGACAGCTCTCCCCTGGGACCCAGTACTTC; CDR3 protein: CCASGQLSPGTQYF
J gene: TRBJ2-2; clone size: .; D gene: .; CDR3 length: 13; V gene: TRBV15; CDR3 DNA: TGTGCCACCAGCAGAGTTGGGACCGGGGAGCTGTTTTTT; CDR3 protein: CATSRVGTGELFF
J gene: TRBJ1-5; clone size: .; D gene: TRBD1; CDR3 length: 15; V gene: TRBV19; CDR3 DNA: TGTGCCAGTGGGCCGGACAGGGGAGGACGTCAGCCCCAGCATTTT; CDR3 protein: CASGPDRGGRQPQHF
J gene: TRBJ2-5; clone size: many; D gene: .; CDR3 length: 14; V gene: TRBV29-1; CDR3 DNA: TGCAGCGTTTCAGGGCGGAACCTGGTCGAGACCCAGTACTTC; CDR3 protein: CSVSGRNLVETQYF
J gene: TRBJ1-2; clone size: few; D gene: TRBD1; CDR3 length: 14; V gene: TRBV20-1; CDR3 DNA: TGCAGTGCTAGAGGGGACAGGGAACAGGATGGCTACACCTTC; CDR3 protein: CSARGDREQDGYTF
J gene: TRBJ2-5; clone size: .; D gene: TRBD2; CDR3 length: 16; V gene: TRBV14; CDR3 DNA: TGTGCCAGCAGCCAACTTAGCGGGGGGTTTTTGGAGACCCAGTACTTC; CDR3 protein: CASSQLSGGFLETQYF
J gene: TRBJ2-2; clone size: .; D gene: .; CDR3 length: 14; V gene: TRBV12-3/TRBV12-4; CDR3 DNA: TGTGCCAGCACCTACCGCAGGGCGAACGGGGAGCTGTTTTTT; CDR3 protein: CASTYRRANGELFF
J gene: TRBJ1-4; clone size: many; D gene: .; CDR3 length: 14; V gene: TRBV7-2; CDR3 DNA: TGTGCCAGCAGCTTGGACAACGGTAATGAAAAACTGTTTTTT; CDR3 protein: CASSLDNGNEKLFF
J gene: TRBJ2-7; clone size: .; D gene: .; CDR3 length: 14; V gene: TRBV6-6; CDR3 DNA: TGTGCCAGCAGTTACTCGCATACGGGTCGCGAGCAGTACTTC; CDR3 protein: CASSYSHTGREQYF
J gene: TRBJ1-2; clone size: .; D gene: .; CDR3 length: 12; V gene: TRBV29-1; CDR3 DNA: TGCAGCTTAGGGCCCAGTAACTATGGCTACACCTTC; CDR3 protein: CSLGPSNYGYTF
J gene: TRBJ1-6; clone size: .; D gene: .; CDR3 length: 12; V gene: TRBV10-3; CDR3 DNA: TGTGCCATCGGCCAGCCTGGTTCACCCCTCCACTTT; CDR3 protein: CAIGQPGSPLHF
J gene: TRBJ2-7; clone size: .; D gene: .; CDR3 length: 14; V gene: TRBV7-8; CDR3 DNA: TGTGCCAGCAGCTTAGGGGGGGCAGCGGGCGAGCAGTACTTC; CDR3 protein: CASSLGGAAGEQYF
J gene: TRBJ2-1; clone size: .; D gene: TRBD2; CDR3 length: 15; V gene: TRBV25-1; CDR3 DNA: TGTGCCAGCAGTCCTACTAGCGGGGGGAGCAATGAGCAGTTCTTC; CDR3 protein: CASSPTSGGSNEQFF
J gene: TRBJ1-4; clone size: .; D gene: .; CDR3 length: 15; V gene: TRBV4-3; CDR3 DNA: TGCGCCAGCAGCCAAGATTATGGACCGAAGGAAAAACTGTTTTTT; CDR3 protein: CASSQDYGPKEKLFF